One TCR beta chain is described in this entry. Its antigen is currently unknown. An end of the junction does not agree with germline; a read error may underlie this. This entry belongs to a study of T cells after yellow fever vaccination. TCRdb called the 5' RACE reads again in MiXCR, with one record for every CDR3 protein. The table lists under 350,000 distinct CDR3 sequences, about 4% of them singletons, with around 25% in the top ten. The germline CDR1 and CDR2 sequences are SGHRS and YFSETQ. CDR3 length: 15 residues. Study-level results: Clones from primary vaccination mostly reappeared after the booster (about 97% CD4, 88% CD8). Bulk-population clonotypes that are abundant could appear as contaminants in FACS-sorted repertoires.

This TCR was recovered from a man younger than 30 who received the YFV17D yellow fever vaccine. The V and J genes are TRBV5-1 and TRBJ2-5, with 8 positions matching TRBD2. Sequencing was performed on PBMCs, taken 5 days after the yellow fever booster vaccination. The CDR3, as DNA: TGCGCCAGCGTACGTCGGGGGGGGTCCCAAGAGTCCCAGTACTTC. Translation gives CASVRRGGSQESQYF.